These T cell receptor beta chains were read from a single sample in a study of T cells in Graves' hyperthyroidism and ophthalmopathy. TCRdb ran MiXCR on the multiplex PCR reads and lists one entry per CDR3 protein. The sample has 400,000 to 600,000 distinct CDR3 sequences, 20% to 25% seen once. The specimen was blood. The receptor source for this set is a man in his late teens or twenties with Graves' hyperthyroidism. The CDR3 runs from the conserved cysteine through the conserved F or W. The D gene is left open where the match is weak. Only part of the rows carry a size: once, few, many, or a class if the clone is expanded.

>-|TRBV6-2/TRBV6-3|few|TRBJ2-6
TGTACCAGCAGCGACACGGGTTCTGGGGCCAACGTCCTGACTTTC
CTSSDTGSGANVLTF
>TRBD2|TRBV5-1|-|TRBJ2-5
TGCGCCAGCAGCCCCCTAGCGGGGGCGCAAGAGACCCAGTACTTC
CASSPLAGAQETQYF
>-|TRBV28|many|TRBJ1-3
TGTGCCAGCAGAGTCTCTGGAAGCACCATATATTTT
CASRVSGSTIYF
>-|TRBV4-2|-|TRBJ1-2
TGTGCCAGCAGCCAAGATAGGTGGGGCGAGAAACCCAACTATGGCTACACCTTC
CASSQDRWGEKPNYGYTF
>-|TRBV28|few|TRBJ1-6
TGTGCCAGTCCCAACAGCCTCCCCCTCCACTTT
CASPNSLPLHF
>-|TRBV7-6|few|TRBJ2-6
TGTGCCAGCAGCTTGAGGGTAGTGGGGGCCAACGTCCTGACTTTC
CASSLRVVGANVLTF
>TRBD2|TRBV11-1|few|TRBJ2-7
TGTGCCAGCAGCTCCATTAGCGGGGTGAACGTCTACGAGCAGTACTTC
CASSSISGVNVYEQYF
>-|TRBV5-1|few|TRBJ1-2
TGCGCCAGCAATCCCGACCGAGGCTATGGCTACACCTTC
CASNPDRGYGYTF
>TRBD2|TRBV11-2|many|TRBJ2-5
TGTGCCAGCAGCCTCACGGGAGCGCTAGCGGACCCCCTGGAGACCCAGTACTTC
CASSLTGALADPLETQYF
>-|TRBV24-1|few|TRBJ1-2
TGTGCCATTTCGGGGGGGGCAAACTACCCAAACTATGGCTACACCTTC
CAISGGANYPNYGYTF
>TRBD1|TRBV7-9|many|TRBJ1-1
TGTGCCAGCAGCAACCGGGACAGGGGGGGAACTGAAGCTTTCTTT
CASSNRDRGGTEAFF
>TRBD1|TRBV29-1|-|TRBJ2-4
TGCAGCGCAACAAAACAGGGGCCGTTGGACATTCAGTACTTC
CSATKQGPLDIQYF
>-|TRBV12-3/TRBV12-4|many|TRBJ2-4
TGTGCCAGCAGTCTTAGGAGGATAGCCAAAAACATTCAGTACTTC
CASSLRRIAKNIQYF
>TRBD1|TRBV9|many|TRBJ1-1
TGTGCCAGCAGCGTTTTGACAGGGCTTATGAACACTGAAGCTTTCTTT
CASSVLTGLMNTEAFF
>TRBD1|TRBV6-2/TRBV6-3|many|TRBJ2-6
TGTGCCAGCAGTATACGGACAGGGGGCCTCTCTGGGGCCAACGTCCTGACTTTC
CASSIRTGGLSGANVLTF
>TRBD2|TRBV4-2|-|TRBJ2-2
TGTGCCAGCAGCCAAGTTAAGGGGACTAGCGGGGGGGCCGGGGAGCTGTTTTTT
CASSQVKGTSGGAGELFF
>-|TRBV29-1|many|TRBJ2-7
TGCAGCGTCCGGACGGGGGAAGAGCAGTACTTC
CSVRTGEEQYF
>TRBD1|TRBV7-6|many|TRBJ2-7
TGTGCCAGCAGCTCCCAGGGACAGGGGACCTACGAGCAGTACTTC
CASSSQGQGTYEQYF
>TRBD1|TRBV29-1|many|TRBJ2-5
TGCAGCGTTGAAGGCCCTGACCCGGGACAGGGATGGCAAGAGACCCAGTACTTC
CSVEGPDPGQGWQETQYF
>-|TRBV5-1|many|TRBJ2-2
TGCGCCAGCAGGGTGAACCCATCGAACACCGGGGAGCTGTTTTTT
CASRVNPSNTGELFF
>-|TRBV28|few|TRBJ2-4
TGTGCCAGCAGTTTTCGGGGGGCCCAAAACATTCAGTACTTC
CASSFRGAQNIQYF
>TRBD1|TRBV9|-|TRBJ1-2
TGTGCCAGCAGCACCCGGACAGGGGACGGCTACACCTTC
CASSTRTGDGYTF
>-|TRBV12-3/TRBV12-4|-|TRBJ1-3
TGTGCCAGCAGCCCTCGAGGGGACGGAGGAAACACCATATGTTTT
CASSPRGDGGNTICF
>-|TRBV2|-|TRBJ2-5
TGTGCCAGCAGCGCGGAGTACAGAGAGACCCAGTACTTC
CASSAEYRETQYF
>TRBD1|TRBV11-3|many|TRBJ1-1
TGTGCCAGCAGCCTGGGGTCAGGGACAGGGAGTCACCCTTTCTTT
CASSLGSGTGSHPFF
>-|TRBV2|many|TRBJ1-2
TGTGCCAGCAGTGATGGCTACACCTTC
CASSDGYTF
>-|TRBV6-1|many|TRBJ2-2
TGTGCCAGCAGCCCCGGGACAACAAACACCGGGGAGCTGTTTTTT
CASSPGTTNTGELFF
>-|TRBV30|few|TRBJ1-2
TGTGCCTGGAGTACTGACACCTCGACATCCTATGGCCACACCTTC
CAWSTDTSTSYGHTF
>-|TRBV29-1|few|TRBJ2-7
TGCAGCGCAGTGGCTTTTGGATACGAGCAGTACTTC
CSAVAFGYEQYF
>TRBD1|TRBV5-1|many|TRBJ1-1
TGCGCCAGCAGCGGGGGACAGGTGAACACTGAAGCTTTCTTT
CASSGGQVNTEAFF
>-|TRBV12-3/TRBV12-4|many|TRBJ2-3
TGTGCCAGCAATATCCCTAATTGGGGCACAGATACGCAGTATTTT
CASNIPNWGTDTQYF
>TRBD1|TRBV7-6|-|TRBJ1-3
TGTGCCAGCAGCTCGGAGATGGACAGGCCGATTTCTGGAAACACCATATATTTT
CASSSEMDRPISGNTIYF
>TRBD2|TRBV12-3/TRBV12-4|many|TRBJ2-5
TGTGCCAGCAGTTTGACAGGTTGGCCCCGACTAGCGGGGAGGAAGACCCAGTACTTC
CASSLTGWPRLAGRKTQYF
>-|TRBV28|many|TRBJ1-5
TGTGCCAGCAGTGAAGTGGGGCCCGGCAATCAGCCCCAGCATTTT
CASSEVGPGNQPQHF
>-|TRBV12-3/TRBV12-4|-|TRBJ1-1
TGTGCCAGCAGTTGGGTACGAGGGTGGGTTATGAACACTGAAGCTTTCTTT
CASSWVRGWVMNTEAFF
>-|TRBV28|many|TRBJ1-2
TGTGCCAGCAGTTCAACCACTCCGAACGACTATGGCTACACCTTC
CASSSTTPNDYGYTF
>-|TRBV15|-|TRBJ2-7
TGTGCCACCAGCAGAGATTTTGGCGAGCAGTACTTC
CATSRDFGEQYF
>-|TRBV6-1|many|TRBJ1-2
TGTGCCAGCAGTGCCGACAATAATGGCTACACCTTC
CASSADNNGYTF
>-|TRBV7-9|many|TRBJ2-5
TGTGCCATCTTGGCCGGGGGGCCGGAGACCCAGTACTTC
CAILAGGPETQYF
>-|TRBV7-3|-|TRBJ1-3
TGTGCCAGCAGCCGAGTAGGGGAATCTGGAAACACCATATATTTT
CASSRVGESGNTIYF
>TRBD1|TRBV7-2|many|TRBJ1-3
TGTGCCAGCAGATCGGGACAGGGAATCGGTGGGCAGTCTGGAAACACCATATATTTT
CASRSGQGIGGQSGNTIYF
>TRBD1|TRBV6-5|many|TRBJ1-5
TGTGCCAGCAGTACCCGACAGGGAGGTCAGCCCCAGCATTTT
CASSTRQGGQPQHF
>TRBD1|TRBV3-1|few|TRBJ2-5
TGTGCCAGCAGCCAGCGGACAGGTTGGTCCCAGTACTTC
CASSQRTGWSQYF
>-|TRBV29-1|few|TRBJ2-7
TGCAGCGTCCTAGGAGGGGCGTACGAGCAGTACTTC
CSVLGGAYEQYF
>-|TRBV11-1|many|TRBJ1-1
TGTGCCAGCAGTCGTCAGGGTTTTGAGACTGAAGCTTTCTTT
CASSRQGFETEAFF
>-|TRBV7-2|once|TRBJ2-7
TGTGCCAGCAGCCCGGTCCAGGCCTCCTACGAGCAGTACTTC
CASSPVQASYEQYF
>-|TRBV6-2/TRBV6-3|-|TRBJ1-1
TGTGCCAGCAGATACACGGGCGAGGCGCTGAAAGCTTTCTTT
CASRYTGEALKAFF
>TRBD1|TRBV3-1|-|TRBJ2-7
TGTGCCAGCAGCCAACCCGACAGGGGTGCGCAGTACTTC
CASSQPDRGAQYF
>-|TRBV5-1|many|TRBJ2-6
TGCGCCAGCAGCTCGCAGGGTAGCTCTGGGGCCAACGTCCTGACTTTC
CASSSQGSSGANVLTF
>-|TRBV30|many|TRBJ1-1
TGTGCCGGTCTATTCGCTGAAGCTTTCTTT
CAGLFAEAFF